The next 30 T cell receptor beta chains were all read from a single sample in a study of shared clonotypes between healthy human individuals (dated by TCRdb to the early 2020s). Library preparation employed the immunoSEQ multiplex PCR assay. TCRdb limited this immuneACCESS table to in-frame rearrangements with V and J called. A share of clones is missing; checked studies link under half to unresolved V genes, and the rest is unexplained. This sample lists about 2.1 million clones; just over 90% were detected once. Roughly 1.8% of the sample is held by the ten biggest clonotypes. For the CD8 naive samples, CD45RO-negative cells were positively selected for CCR7, yielding a CD45RA+CCR7+ population from which TemRA cells were excluded. The sequencing input was naive CD8+ T cells from PBMCs. The intended sense of this specimen's cell subset or site label: CD45RA+CCR7+. The receptors shown here come from a man between 18 and 35 years old in good health. Some clones in this sample may be carry-over from other donors' samples.

This clone was recorded only once. The genes are TRBV7-2 and TRBJ1-5; D uncertain. Deletions cut 4 bases from V and 7 bases from J, with 14 bases between. This CDR3 has 14 residues. CDR1 is SGHTA, CDR2 FQGNSA, per germline. The DNA for the CDR3 is TGTGCCAGCAGCTACGGACCTTTTGGACAGCCCCAGCATTTT. This sequence encodes CASSYGPFGQPQHF.

This clone appeared a few times. The rearrangement joins TRBV27 to TRBJ2-1; D gene uncertain. V was shortened by 3 bases and J by 15 bases, with 15 bases between the two germline ends. CDR3 length: 12 residues. Germline loops: CDR1 MNHEY, CDR2 SMNVEV (reference sequence). The CDR3 coding sequence is TGTGCCAGCAGTTTGGCCTCGGACGTATGGTTCTTC. Translation gives CASSLASDVWFF.

As DNA, the CDR3 is TGTGCCAGTAGTTTGCCGAGTGGGGAGGACTATGGCTACACCTTC. Its translation is CASSLPSGEDYGYTF. The chain combines TRBV19 with TRBJ1-2; no clear D. The V end was cut by 5 bases, the J end by 3 bases, with 16 bases between. There are 15 residues in the CDR3. Germline loops: CDR1 LNHDA, CDR2 SQIVND (reference sequence).

The V gene is TRBV28, the J gene TRBJ2-7; the D gene is possibly TRBD2 (5 bases). The germline V gene has CDR1 MDHEN and CDR2 SYDVKM. The CDR3 is made up of 15 amino acids. V lost 6 bases and J lost 1, with 16 bases in between. In nucleotides, the CDR3 is TGTGCCAGCAGCTTTTTGGGCGAGGGATCCTACGAGCAGTACTTC. Protein sequence: CASSFLGEGSYEQYF.

This rearrangement joins TRBV7-9 to TRBJ2-7, with D hard to call. Germline assignment: CDR1 SEHNR and CDR2 FQNEAQ (reference sequence). Trimming stripped 2 bases from V and 5 bases from J, with 10 bases between. The CDR3 spans 13 residues. Here the CDR3 reads CASSLPEEDEQYF. CDR3 sequence (DNA): TGTGCCAGCAGCTTACCCGAAGAAGACGAGCAGTACTTC.

This chain connects TRBV11-3 to TRBJ2-2, with TRBD1 matching 8 bases. Germline trimming cut 5 bases from V and 4 bases from J; bases unmatched to any gene: 6. Per the germline V gene, CDR1 is SGHNT and CDR2 is YENEEA. CDR3 length: 15 residues. In DNA form, the CDR3 reads TGTGCCAGCAGCCCGGACAGGGCCGGCACCGGGGAGCTGTTTTTT. Protein product: CASSPDRAGTGELFF.

This chain connects TRBV19 to TRBJ2-7, with 10 bases fitting TRBD2. V lost 6 bases, J lost 5 bases, and 7 bases stayed unmatched. CDR1 and CDR2 (germline): LNHDA, SQIVND (reference sequence). CDR3 length equals 14 residues. The CDR3 loop reads CASSPGLAINEQYF. CDR3 DNA sequence: TGTGCCAGTAGCCCGGGACTAGCGATAAACGAGCAGTACTTC.

This clone was seen once. The chain combines TRBV9 with TRBJ1-1; D ambiguous. Trimming took 4 bases from V and 11 from J, leaving 24 bases between them. The CDR3 has 15 amino acids. CDR1 and CDR2 (germline): SGDLS, YYNGEE. The CDR3 sequence: CASSPTDSTLPRAFF. CDR3 nucleotide sequence: TGTGCCAGCAGCCCAACGGATTCGACTCTTCCAAGGGCTTTCTTT.

This clone was seen a single time. The chain links TRBV4-2 to TRBJ2-7; 11 bases agree with TRBD2. The germline gives CDR1 LGHNA, CDR2 YNFKEQ. This CDR3 has 19 residues. With 4 bases clipped from V and 6 bases from J, the junction kept 20 bases outside the gene matches. The CDR3 loop reads CASSPHPGLADLQSGEQYF. In DNA, the CDR3 is TGTGCCAGCAGCCCACATCCGGGACTAGCGGACCTACAATCCGGCGAGCAGTACTTC.

V is TRBV29-1 and J is TRBJ2-3; no definite D call. CDR1 is SQVTM, CDR2 ANQGSEA, per germline. The length of the CDR3 is 11 residues. V was shortened by 6 bases and J by 4 bases, with 8 bases between the two germline ends. The CDR3 DNA reads as TGCAGCGTGGTCGCACCAGATACGCAGTATTTT. Its protein product is CSVVAPDTQYF.

J is TRBJ2-2 and V is TRBV27; no firm D call. CDR3 length: 13 amino acids. Trimming removed 8 bases from V and 5 bases from J, with 12 bases in between. Looked up from germline, CDR1 is MNHEY and CDR2 is SMNVEV (reference sequence). CDR3 in amino acids: CASGVLGTGELFF. CDR3 bases: TGTGCCAGCGGGGTCCTAGGGACCGGGGAGCTGTTTTTT.

The V and J genes are TRBV7-9 and TRBJ2-7, with D perhaps given as TRBD1 or TRBD2 (5 bases each). Trimming left V 6 bases short and J 5 bases short, with 20 bases between. The germline V gene has CDR1 SEHNR and CDR2 FQNEAQ (reference sequence). This CDR3 comprises 15 residues. The CDR3 nucleotides are TGTGCCAGCAGGGGACCAGGACCGGGTTTTAACGAGCAGTACTTC. Protein: CASRGPGPGFNEQYF.

This clone has only one observation. The rearrangement links TRBV11-1 to TRBJ2-1, with D possibly matching TRBD2 (6 bases). Germline V gene data show CDR1 as SGHAT and CDR2 as FQDESV (reference sequence). There are 15 residues in the CDR3. Trimming stripped 1 base from V and 7 bases from J, with 14 bases between. The CDR3 region has the DNA TGTGCCAGCAGCTTAGGTGCTAGCGCCCTTAATGAGCAGTTCTTC. Translating it yields CASSLGASALNEQFF.

V usage is TRBV6-6 and J usage is TRBJ2-1; D unclear. The length of the CDR3 is 15 residues. Germline CDR1 and CDR2: MNHNY and SVGAGI (reference sequence). The V end was cut by 5 bases, the J end by 3 bases, with 14 bases between. CDR3: CASSPRSGHYNEQFF. In DNA, the CDR3 is TGTGCCAGCAGTCCCCGCAGTGGGCACTACAATGAGCAGTTCTTC.

The chain links TRBV9 to TRBJ1-3; D is undetermined. Germline V gives CDR1 SGDLS, CDR2 YYNGEE. Trimming shortened V by 3 bases and J by 2 bases, and 15 bases separated the two germline ends. The CDR3 loop spans 16 amino acids. CDR3 protein: CASSAHPEAAGNTIYF. The CDR3 coding sequence is TGTGCCAGCAGCGCCCATCCCGAGGCAGCTGGAAACACCATATATTTT. Combining the CDR3 with reference TRBV9 and TRBJ1-3 gives the whole variable domain DSGVTQTPKHLITATGQRVTLRCSPRSGDLSVYWYQQSLDQGLQFLIQYYNGEERAKGNILERFSAQQFPDLHSELNLSSLELGDSALYFCASSAHPEAAGNTIYFGEGSWLTVV.

In the case of this clone: This specimen includes other DNA sequences encoding the same CDR3. The chain joins TRBV13 to TRBJ2-3; TRBD1 aligns across 7 bases. The V gene's germline CDR1 is PRHDT and CDR2 FYEKMQ (reference sequence). The V segment lost 5 bases and the J segment 6 bases; nucleotides outside the gene matches: 2. CDR3 size: 12 residues. Written as DNA, the CDR3 is TGTGCCAGCAGCCTACAGGGGGATACGCAGTATTTT. Translation: CASSLQGDTQYF. The full variable domain, in which reference TRBV13 and TRBJ2-3 provide the parts outside the CDR3, is AAGVIQSPRHLIKEKRETATLKCYPIPRHDTVYWYQQGPGQDPQFLISFYEKMQSDKGSIPDRFSAQQFSDYHSELNMSSLELGDSALYFCASSLQGDTQYFGPGTRLTVL.

This sequence joins TRBV28 and TRBJ2-2; D not certain. The CDR3 is 14 residues long. V lost 2 bases, J lost 6 bases, and 10 bases lay in between. Looked up from germline, CDR1 is MDHEN and CDR2 is SYDVKM. The CDR3 DNA reads as TGTGCCAGCAGTTTAGCCAATAGCCCCGGGGAGCTGTTTTTT. As protein: CASSLANSPGELFF. Complete variable domain (other parts from reference TRBV28 and TRBJ2-2): DVKVTQSSRYLVKRTGEKVFLECVQDMDHENMFWYRQDPGLGLRLIYFSYDVKMKEKGDIPEGYSVSREKKERFSLILESASTNQTSMYLCASSLANSPGELFFGEGSRLTVL.

The gene calls are TRBV6-4 and TRBJ2-5; possibly TRBD1 for D (6 bases). Germline V gene data show CDR1 as MRHNA and CDR2 as SNTAGT. The CDR3 runs to 14 residues. V was clipped by 7 bases and J by 2 bases, with 14 bases between them. Here the CDR3 reads CASTTRGPQETQYF. The DNA of the CDR3 is TGTGCCAGCACCACCAGGGGTCCGCAAGAGACCCAGTACTTC.

On this clone itself: Other DNA variants within this sample encode the same CDR3. The rearrangement uses TRBV28 and TRBJ1-1, with D possibly matching TRBD1 (5 bases). The V and J ends lost 8 bases and 5 bases respectively, with 15 bases between them. The V gene's germline CDR1 is MDHEN and CDR2 SYDVKM. This CDR3 comprises 13 residues. As DNA, the CDR3 is TGTGCCAGCTCCGCCCAGGGAAATACTGAAGCTTTCTTT. This sequence encodes CASSAQGNTEAFF.

V and J are TRBV4-1 and TRBJ2-7, with 13 nucleotides matching TRBD2. Germline V gene lookup returns CDR1 MGHRA and CDR2 YSYEKL. The V gene end was trimmed by 0 bases and the J gene end by 2 bases; junction bases not matched to a gene: 7. The CDR3 covers 18 residues. DNA of the CDR3: TGCGCCAGCAGCCAAGAGGGAATAACTAGCGGGAGGGCCTACGAGCAGTACTTC. Translation gives CASSQEGITSGRAYEQYF.

The rearrangement joins TRBV28 to TRBJ2-7, with D possibly matching TRBD2 (6 bases). V was cut by 11 bases and J by 0 bases, with 8 bases left in between. Germline CDR1 MDHEN, CDR2 SYDVKM. The CDR3 spans 11 residues. As DNA, the CDR3 is TGTGCCGGGGGGAGCTCCTACGAGCAGTACTTC. Its protein product is CAGGSSYEQYF.

This clone was found a few times. The chain has TRBV6-5 and TRBJ1-1, with 8 positions matching TRBD1. Looked up from germline, CDR1 is MNHEY and CDR2 is SVGAGI. The CDR3 spans 14 residues. V was pared by 6 bases and J by 4 bases, with 7 bases of the junction left unmatched. CDR3 bases: TGTGCCAGCAGATGGCGAACAGGGGGCACTGAAGCTTTCTTT. The encoded protein is CASRWRTGGTEAFF.

The chain employs TRBV5-1 and TRBJ1-2; D possibly corresponds to TRBD1 (5 bases). This CDR3 contains 14 residues. Trimming removed 2 bases at V and 2 bases at J, with 10 bases between. The V gene's germline CDR1 is SGHRS and CDR2 YFSETQ. CDR3 protein: CASSFRTGNYGYTF. CDR3 nucleotide sequence: TGCGCCAGCAGCTTCCGAACAGGAAACTATGGCTACACCTTC. The variable domain in full, with the rest retrieved from reference TRBV5-1 and TRBJ1-2, is KAGVTQTPRYLIKTRGQQVTLSCSPISGHRSVSWYQQTPGQGLQFLFEYFSETQRNKGNFPGRFSGRQFSNSRSEMNVSTLELGDSALYLCASSFRTGNYGYTFGSGTRLTVV.

This clone has a single count. The J gene is TRBJ1-4, the V gene TRBV28; 8 bases are a match to TRBD1. Germline V lookup: CDR1 MDHEN, CDR2 SYDVKM. The CDR3 runs to 15 residues. V trimming: 2 bases; J trimming: 4 bases; junction bases outside the gene matches: 3. This CDR3 is CASSLNRGVNEKLFF. DNA of the CDR3: TGTGCCAGCAGTTTAAACAGGGGGGTTAATGAAAAACTGTTTTTT.

This chain connects TRBV15 to TRBJ2-7, with 8 nucleotides matching TRBD1. The CDR3 sequence is 16 residues long. Germline trimming cut 0 bases from V and 0 bases from J; bases unmatched to any gene: 4. Germline CDR1 LNHNV, CDR2 YYDKDF (reference sequence). CDR3 residues: CATSRDRTGSSYEQYF. The CDR3 nucleotides are TGTGCCACCAGCAGAGATAGGACAGGGAGCTCCTACGAGCAGTACTTC. The complete variable domain, with remaining parts taken from reference TRBV15 and TRBJ2-7, reads DAMVIQNPRYQVTQFGKPVTLSCSQTLNHNVMYWYQQKSSQAPKLLFHYYDKDFNNEADTPDNFQSRRPNTSFCFLDIRSPGLGDTAMYLCATSRDRTGSSYEQYFGPGTRLTVT.

V gene TRBV9 combines with J gene TRBJ1-6, with no clear D. Trimming took off 0 bases at V and 0 bases at J, with 1 base between the two ends. Germline CDR1 SGDLS, CDR2 YYNGEE. This CDR3 is built from 14 residues. CDR3 protein: CASSVASYNSPLHF. CDR3 nucleotide sequence: TGTGCCAGCAGCGTAGCCTCCTATAATTCACCCCTCCACTTT.

This clone was counted only a few times. The chain uses TRBV10-1 and TRBJ2-1, with a tentative D call TRBD2 (6 bases). The germline V and J ends were trimmed by 0 bases and 12 bases, with 9 bases remaining between them. Germline lookup yields CDR1 WNHNN and CDR2 SYGVQD (reference sequence). This CDR3 comprises 12 residues. Here the CDR3 DNA reads TGCGCCAGCAGTGAGTCCGGGGGAGGGCAGTTCTTC. Translating gives CASSESGGGQFF.

The chain employs TRBV15 and TRBJ1-2; D gene unclear. The germline V gene has CDR1 LNHNV and CDR2 YYDKDF (reference sequence). The CDR3 runs 16 residues. V lost 9 bases to trimming and J lost 0 bases, with 20 bases between them. The CDR3 coding sequence is TGTGCCACGGGCCGGAGTAAGACGGCCTCTAACTATGGCTACACCTTC. This encodes CATGRSKTASNYGYTF.

The CDR3 DNA sequence: TGTGCCAGCAGCCCGAGTGGGACTAGCGGTTACAATGAGCAGTTCTTC. Amino acids: CASSPSGTSGYNEQFF. The J gene is TRBJ2-1, the V gene TRBV7-3, with 11 bases fitting TRBD2. This CDR3 has 16 amino acids. With V trimmed by 5 bases and J by 4 bases, 7 bases remained unmatched. Germline V gene lookup returns CDR1 SGHTA and CDR2 FQGTGA.

The chain couples TRBV14 to TRBJ1-5; 9 bases align to TRBD1. Germline CDR1 is SGHDN and CDR2 is FVKESK. V lost 7 bases and J lost 2; bases outside the gene matches: 24. The CDR3 extends over 21 amino acids. CDR3 amino acids: CASTKGSGTGRARCGNQPQHF. The DNA for the CDR3 is TGTGCCAGCACCAAAGGGTCGGGGACAGGGAGGGCCCGATGTGGCAATCAGCCCCAGCATTTT.